This TCR beta chain derives from a study of ipilimumab plus nivolumab after autologous stem cell transplantation. The CDR3 contains 17 residues. J was trimmed by 4 bases and V by 1 base; bases with no gene match: 9. Per the germline V gene, CDR1 is LNHDA and CDR2 is SQIVND (reference sequence). Checkpoint therapy with ipilimumab 1 mg/kg began 14 to 28 days after transplant. Profiling relied on immunoSEQ multiplex PCR, and the TCRdb table lists in-frame clones only, not all of them. The data hold roughly 40,000 clones, with more than 85% observed a single time. Sequenced material: PBMCs, taken in a trial of ipilimumab plus nivolumab as post-transplant consolidation. The origin of this receptor is a male donor with multiple myeloma. The chain uses TRBV19 and TRBJ2-1, with 8 bases identical to TRBD2. In DNA, the CDR3 is TGTGCCAGTAGTATAGGACTAGGCGGGAGGCAGTACAATGAGCAGTTCTTC. Protein: CASSIGLGGRQYNEQFF.